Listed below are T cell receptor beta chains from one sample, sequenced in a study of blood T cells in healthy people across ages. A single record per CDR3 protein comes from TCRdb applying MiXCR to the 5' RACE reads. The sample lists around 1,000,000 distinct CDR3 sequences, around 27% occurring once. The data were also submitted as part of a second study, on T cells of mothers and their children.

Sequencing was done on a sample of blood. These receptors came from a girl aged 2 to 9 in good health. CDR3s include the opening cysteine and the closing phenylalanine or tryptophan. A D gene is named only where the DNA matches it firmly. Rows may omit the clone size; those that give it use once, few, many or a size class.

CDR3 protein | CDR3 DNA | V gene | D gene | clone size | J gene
CASSQEMVTSGGETQYF | TGTGCCAGCAGCCAAGAAATGGTTACTAGCGGGGGAGAGACCCAGTACTTC | TRBV4-2 | TRBD2 | . | TRBJ2-5
CASSQQTGGEQYF | TGTGCCAGCAGCCAACAGACAGGCGGGGAGCAGTACTTC | TRBV14 | . | many | TRBJ2-5
CSTAGQYF | TGCAGCACAGCAGGGCAGTACTTC | TRBV29-1 | . | . | TRBJ2-7
CASSLGGALLEETQYF | TGTGCCAGCAGCTTAGGTGGGGCTCTTTTGGAAGAGACCCAGTACTTC | TRBV7-8 | . | . | TRBJ2-5
CASSLLSGRATDTQYF | TGTGCCAGCAGTTTATTAAGCGGGAGGGCCACAGATACGCAGTATTTT | TRBV27 | TRBD2 | few | TRBJ2-3
CASSFSPNGETQYF | TGTGCCAGCAGCTTCTCCCCGAACGGAGAGACCCAGTACTTC | TRBV7-2 | . | . | TRBJ2-5
CASSPKGDREGETQYF | TGCGCCAGCAGCCCTAAGGGTGACAGGGAAGGGGAGACCCAGTACTTC | TRBV4-3 | TRBD1 | many | TRBJ2-5
CSVGGVWEQFF | TGCAGCGTTGGAGGGGTTTGGGAGCAGTTCTTC | TRBV29-1 | . | few | TRBJ2-1
CASSAGSHPGETQYF | TGTGCCAGCAGCGCCGGAAGTCACCCGGGAGAGACCCAGTACTTC | TRBV11-2 | . | . | TRBJ2-5
CASSDRVTYEQYF | TGTGCCAGCAGCGACAGGGTAACGTACGAGCAGTACTTC | TRBV3-1 | TRBD1 | few | TRBJ2-7
CSVVAQGSPNTGELFF | TGCAGCGTTGTAGCGCAGGGTTCCCCAAACACCGGGGAGCTGTTTTTT | TRBV29-1 | . | few | TRBJ2-2
CASSPLPGTGVGEQYF | TGTGCCAGCAGCCCGCTCCCGGGGACAGGAGTTGGAGAGCAGTACTTC | TRBV9 | TRBD1 | . | TRBJ2-7
CASGTPTNEQFF | TGTGCCAGCGGTACTCCCACCAATGAGCAGTTCTTC | TRBV12-3/TRBV12-4 | . | few | TRBJ2-1
CASSARTGGDGGYTF | TGTGCCAGCAGCGCCCGGACAGGGGGCGACGGGGGCTACACCTTC | TRBV9 | TRBD1 | . | TRBJ1-2
CASSLTGEGTQYF | TGTGCCAGCAGCTTAACGGGCGAGGGGACCCAGTACTTC | TRBV7-3 | . | . | TRBJ2-5
CASSPLRGNIQYF | TGTGCCAGCAGTCCGCTGAGGGGAAACATTCAGTACTTC | TRBV28 | . | few | TRBJ2-4